This record covers a single T cell receptor (beta chain). The specificity of this receptor is unknown. No quality values exist for individual bases; no much larger clone is one base distant. Receptors were amplified or captured by the immunoSEQ multiplex PCR assay. RNA was extracted from all samples and reverse transcribed into cDNA, which served as template for TCR sequencing. First-strand cDNA was synthesized using SuperScript III with a 2:1 mix of oligo-dT and random hexamers. A synthetic immune receptor repertoire was used to gauge amplification bias, and whatever bias remained was removed computationally. As for the original processing: Raw reads were preprocessed to remove errors, and CDR3 was defined according to IMGT conventions as the region from the conserved cysteine to phenylalanine. Clonality was computed as 1 minus the Shannon entropy, with the entropy normalized by log2 of the number of productive unique TCRs. Scalp TCRbeta sequences were cross-referenced with sorted blood CD4 and CD8 repertoires so that the CD4 or CD8 identity of scalp clones could be inferred. Sourced from immuneACCESS, this table was stored by TCRdb with only in-frame sequences that have V and J called. A share of the clones is absent; for the studies checked, an unresolved V gene accounts for under half, and the remainder has no known explanation. V and J calls plus clone size are reproduced from that table; the DNA served to infer D and trimming. The sample yields about 100,000 clones; about 50% were counted once. The top ten clones comprise 23% of the sample.

Lesional scalp punch biopsies and peripheral blood were obtained from alopecia areata patients. After PBMCs were isolated by density centrifugation and stained for CD3, CD4 and CD8, a FACSAria was used to sort CD4+ and CD8+ T cells. The untreated alopecia areata patients were recruited through a multicenter biomarker study. In roughly five patients from the biomarker study, the blood CD8+ T cells went through an additional sort into NKG2D-low and NKG2D-high fractions. The CDR3 covers 13 residues, taking in both the cysteine and the phenylalanine. CDR3 DNA only is kept here, 39 bases in frame from base 1. The germline V gene specifies SGHDT as CDR1 and YYEEEE as CDR2. V sheds 6 bases and J sheds 10 bases, leaving 17 bases between their ends. This record comes from a study of CD8+ T cells in alopecia areata listed by TCRdb under 2018. Study-wide context: High-throughput TCRbeta sequencing was used to examine T cell clonal expansion in alopecia areata in both the C3H/HeJ mouse model and human patients. Scalp tissue and sorted CD4+ and CD8+ peripheral blood T cells from patchy and totalis/universalis alopecia areata patients and from healthy controls were covered by human TCRbeta sequencing. Scalp clonality was compared across normal scalp (n=4), patchy alopecia areata scalp (n=8), and alopecia totalis/universalis scalp (n=8). RNA was obtained with the PAXgene miRNA kit for fixed scalp, the miRNeasy kit for PBMCs, and the RNeasy kit for mouse skin. immunoSEQ multiplex PCR using 35 Vbeta forward primers and 13 Jbeta reverse primers was used to amplify TCRbeta CDR3 regions. General findings and caveats noted by the study authors: Higher clonality and more expanded CD8+ clones were observed in lesional scalp than in normal scalp, particularly in alopecia totalis/universalis, a finding suggestive of antigenic drive. TCR sequences shared between patients were less clear than in mice, possibly partly because of HLA diversity in the patient population. Scalp TCR repertoire analysis is complicated because resident alphabeta T cells in normal human skin are also sequenced, whereas mouse skin is dominated by gammadelta T cells.

This sequence originates from a human donor with alopecia areata. Sequencing was performed on NKG2D-low CD8+ T cells sorted from blood. The cell subset or site label corresponds to: sorted CD8+ NKG2D-low blood T cells. The chain is made from TRBV5-6 and TRBJ2-1, with the D gene not clear enough to name. In nucleotide form, the sequence is TGTGCCAGCATATCTCCAAAAGTCGGGGAGCAGTTCTTC. Its protein product is CASISPKVGEQFF.